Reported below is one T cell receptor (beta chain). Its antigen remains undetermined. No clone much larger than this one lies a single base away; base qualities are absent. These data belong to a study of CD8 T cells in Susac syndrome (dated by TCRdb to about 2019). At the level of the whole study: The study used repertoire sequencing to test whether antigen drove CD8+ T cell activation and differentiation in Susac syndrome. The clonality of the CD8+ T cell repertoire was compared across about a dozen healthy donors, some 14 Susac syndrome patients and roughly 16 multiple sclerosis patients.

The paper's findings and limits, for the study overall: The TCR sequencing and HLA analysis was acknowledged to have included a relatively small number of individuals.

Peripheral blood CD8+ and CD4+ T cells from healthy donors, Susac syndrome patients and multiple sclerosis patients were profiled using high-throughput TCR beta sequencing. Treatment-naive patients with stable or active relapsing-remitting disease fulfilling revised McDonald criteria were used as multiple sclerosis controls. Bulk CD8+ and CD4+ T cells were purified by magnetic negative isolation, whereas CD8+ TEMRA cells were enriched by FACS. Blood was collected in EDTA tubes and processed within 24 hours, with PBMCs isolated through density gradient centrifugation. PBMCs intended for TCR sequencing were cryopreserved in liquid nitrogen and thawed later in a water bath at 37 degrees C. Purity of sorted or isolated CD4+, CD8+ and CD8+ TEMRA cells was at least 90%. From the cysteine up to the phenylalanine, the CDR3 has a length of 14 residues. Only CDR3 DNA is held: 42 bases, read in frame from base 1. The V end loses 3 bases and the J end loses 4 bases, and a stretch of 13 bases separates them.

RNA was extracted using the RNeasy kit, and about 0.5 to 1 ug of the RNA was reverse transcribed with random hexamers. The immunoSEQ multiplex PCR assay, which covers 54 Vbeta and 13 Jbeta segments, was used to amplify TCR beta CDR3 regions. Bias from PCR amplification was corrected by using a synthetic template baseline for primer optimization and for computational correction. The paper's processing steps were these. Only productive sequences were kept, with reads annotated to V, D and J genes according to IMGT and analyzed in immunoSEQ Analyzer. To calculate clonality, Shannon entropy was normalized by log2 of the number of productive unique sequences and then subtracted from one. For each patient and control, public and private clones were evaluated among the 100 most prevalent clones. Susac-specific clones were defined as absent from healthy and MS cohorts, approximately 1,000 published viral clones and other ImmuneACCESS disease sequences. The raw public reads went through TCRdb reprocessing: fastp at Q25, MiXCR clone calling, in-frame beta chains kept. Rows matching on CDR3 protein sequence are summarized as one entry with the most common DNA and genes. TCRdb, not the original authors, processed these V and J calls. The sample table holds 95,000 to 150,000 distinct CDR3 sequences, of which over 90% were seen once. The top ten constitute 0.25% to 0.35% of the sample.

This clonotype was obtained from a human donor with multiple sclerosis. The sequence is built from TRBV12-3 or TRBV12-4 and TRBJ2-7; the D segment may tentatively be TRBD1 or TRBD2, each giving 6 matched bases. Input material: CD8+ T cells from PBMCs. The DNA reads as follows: TGTGCCAGCAGTTTGGGGGGCAGGGCGTACGAGCAGTACTTC. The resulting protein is CASSLGGRAYEQYF.